This passage covers 32 T cell receptor beta chains from one sample sequenced in a study of cytomegalovirus exposure and HLA in healthy donors. PCR employed 60 Vbeta and 13 Jbeta primers. The protocol was immunoSEQ multiplex PCR, while the TCRdb copy is restricted to in-frame clones and leaves out a portion. The data contain 95,000 to 150,000 clones, around 66% of them seen just once; the ten biggest clones take up less than 9%. Sequencing was carried out using PBMCs. These TCRs come from a woman aged 40 to 49 in good health and CMV-seropositive.

Concerning this clone: This sample also contains other DNA sequences that code for the same CDR3. The chain couples TRBV7-9 to TRBJ2-2, with TRBD1 matching 9 bases. The CDR3 runs 15 residues. Looked up from germline, CDR1 is SEHNR and CDR2 is FQNEAQ (reference sequence). With 2 bases clipped from V and 4 bases from J, the junction kept 2 bases outside the gene matches. CDR3 sequence (DNA): TGTGCCAGCAGCTTACTGACAGGGGGCACCGGGGAGCTGTTTTTT. It is translated as CASSLLTGGTGELFF.

This clone has a handful of counts. The V call is TRBV12-5, the J call TRBJ1-4; 8 bases are a match to TRBD1. Germline trimming cut 5 bases from V and 8 bases from J; bases unmatched to any gene: 7. This CDR3 is 14 amino acids long. Germline CDR1 LGHNT, CDR2 FRNRAP. This chain's CDR3 is CASGRTGWGEKLFF. The CDR3 nucleotides read TGTGCTAGTGGTCGGACAGGGTGGGGGGAAAAACTGTTTTTT.

The chain couples TRBV10-3 to TRBJ1-1; a weak D match, TRBD1 (6 bases). Deletions cut 9 bases from V and 7 bases from J, with 15 bases between. The CDR3 length is 12 residues. Germline V gives CDR1 ENHRY, CDR2 SYGVKD. The CDR3 loop reads CAMARTDNEAFF. Here the CDR3 DNA reads TGTGCCATGGCCCGGACAGACAATGAAGCTTTCTTT.

The CDR3 protein is CASSAYNGAGGPSEQFF. The CDR3 DNA follows: TGTGCCAGCAGTGCGTATAACGGGGCGGGGGGGCCATCTGAGCAGTTCTTC. The chain recombines TRBV6-1 with TRBJ2-1; TRBD2 matches 9 bases. V was clipped by 4 bases and J by 9 bases; unmatched bases: 16. Germline values: CDR1 MNHNS, CDR2 SASEGT. The CDR3 covers 17 residues.

This rearrangement joins TRBV12-5 to TRBJ2-7, with a tentative D call TRBD1 (5 bases). This CDR3 spans 16 amino acids. Germline V gene lookup returns CDR1 LGHNT and CDR2 FRNRAP. Trimming stripped 0 bases from V and 1 base from J, with 13 bases between. The CDR3 nucleotides are TGTGCTAGTGGTTTGGTACGCCAGGGCCGATCCTACGAGCAGTACTTC. It yields the protein CASGLVRQGRSYEQYF.

The chain combines TRBV25-1 with TRBJ2-1; 9 nucleotides align to TRBD1. The CDR3 runs 15 residues. The V gene end was trimmed by 1 base and the J gene end by 7 bases; junction bases not matched to a gene: 5. In germline, CDR1 is MGHDK, CDR2 SYGVNS. The CDR3 spells CASSELQGAKNEQFF. CDR3 bases: TGTGCCAGCAGTGAATTACAGGGGGCGAAGAATGAGCAGTTCTTC.

This chain links TRBV25-1 with TRBJ1-6, with D unclear. The CDR3 extends over 15 amino acids. The V and J ends lost 1 base and 7 bases respectively, with 11 bases between them. Germline values: CDR1 MGHDK, CDR2 SYGVNS. DNA of the CDR3: TGTGCCAGCAGTGAATCCTTGGGAGAGAATTCACCCCTCCACTTT. Residues: CASSESLGENSPLHF.

V and J are TRBV2 and TRBJ2-5; 12 bases map to TRBD2. Germline V CDR1 and CDR2: SNHLY, FYNNEI. This CDR3 spans 14 amino acids. V lost 9 bases, J lost 5 bases, and 7 bases stayed unmatched. For the CDR3, the DNA is TGTGCCAGTCGAGGACTAGCGGGAAGGGAGACCCAGTACTTC. Protein: CASRGLAGRETQYF.

V is TRBV27 and J is TRBJ2-7, with a possible D match to TRBD2 (6 bases). The CDR3 consists of 15 residues. Trimming took off 4 bases at V and 3 bases at J, with 16 bases between the two ends. The germline V gene has CDR1 MNHEY and CDR2 SMNVEV (reference sequence). CDR3 DNA: TGTGCCAGCAGTTGGGCCTGGGGGGAAGGCTACGAGCAGTACTTC. Its protein is CASSWAWGEGYEQYF.

This sequence joins TRBV6-5 and TRBJ1-4, with 9 positions matching TRBD1. The V gene end was trimmed by 5 bases and the J gene end by 9 bases; junction bases not matched to a gene: 4. Germline V gene sequence: CDR1 MNHEY, CDR2 SVGAGI. This CDR3 comprises 13 residues. CDR3 protein: CASSRTGAKKLFF. In nucleotides, the CDR3 is TGTGCCAGCAGTCGGACAGGGGCGAAAAAACTGTTTTTT.

In DNA, the CDR3 is TGTGCCAGCAGCTTGGACCGGGAAACTGGGGCCAACGTCCTGACTTTC. Amino acids: CASSLDRETGANVLTF. The gene calls are TRBV5-4 and TRBJ2-6; a weak D match, TRBD2 (5 bases). Per the germline V gene, CDR1 is SGHNT and CDR2 is YYREEE (reference sequence). This CDR3 comprises 16 residues. V gave up 0 bases and J gave up 2 bases, with 9 bases separating them.

V and J are TRBV7-3 and TRBJ2-5; tentatively, D is TRBD2 (6 bases). This CDR3 spans 13 amino acids. Trimming took off 5 bases at V and 5 bases at J, with 12 bases between the two ends. Germline assignment: CDR1 SGHTA and CDR2 FQGTGA. The CDR3 sequence: CASSPGAGETQYF. The CDR3 DNA is TGTGCCAGCAGCCCTGGGGCGGGGGAGACCCAGTACTTC.

This clone was recorded only once. The junction differs from germline at one of its ends, possibly a read error. The chain is built from TRBV5-6 and TRBJ1-2, with a possible D match to TRBD1 (6 bases). The germline gives CDR1 SGHDT, CDR2 YYEEEE. This CDR3 has 14 amino acids. The CDR3 DNA sequence: TGTGCCAGCAGCTCGGTTAGGATTTCTGGGGGCTACCCCTTC. Its protein is CASSSVRISGGYPF.

The chain links TRBV11-3 to TRBJ2-7, with TRBD2 matching over 10 bases. This CDR3 has 15 residues. V lost 6 bases and J lost 0; bases outside the gene matches: 5. Germline CDR1 and CDR2: SGHNT and YENEEA. CDR3 region: CASSPSGGASYEQYF. CDR3 sequence (DNA): TGTGCCAGCAGTCCGAGCGGGGGGGCCTCCTACGAGCAGTACTTC.

The rearrangement links TRBV2 to TRBJ2-3; TRBD2 agrees at 8 bases. The V segment lost 7 bases and the J segment 4 bases; nucleotides outside the gene matches: 4. In germline, CDR1 is SNHLY, CDR2 FYNNEI. This CDR3 has 13 amino acids. CDR3 residues: CASKQTSADTQYF. For the CDR3, the DNA is TGTGCCAGCAAACAGACTAGCGCAGATACGCAGTATTTT. Together with reference TRBV2 and TRBJ2-3, the CDR3 gives the full variable domain: EPEVTQTPSHQVTQMGQEVILRCVPISNHLYFYWYRQILGQKVEFLVSFYNNEISEKSEIFDDQFSVERPDGSNFTLKIRSTKLEDSAMYFCASKQTSADTQYFGPGTRLTVL.

Concerning this clone: Other DNA sequences in the same sample also yield this CDR3. This chain's CDR3 is CASSFSGGSGLPYEQYF. In DNA, the CDR3 is TGTGCCAGCAGCTTTTCTGGAGGTAGCGGGCTACCCTACGAGCAGTACTTC. This chain uses TRBV7-8 with TRBJ2-7; TRBD2 aligns across 7 bases. Trimming took 3 bases from V and 2 from J; bases not matched to a gene: 13. Germline CDR1 reads SGHVS; CDR2 reads FQNEAQ. The CDR3 runs 17 residues.

Concerning this clone itself: At the DNA level, this CDR3 is encoded by other sequences in the same sample as well. The V gene is TRBV18, the J gene TRBJ2-1; 11 bases align to TRBD2. Trimming at V came to 3 bases and at J to 4 bases, leaving 2 bases not matched to a gene. Germline-derived CDR1 and CDR2 are KGHSH and LQKENI. The CDR3 spans 15 residues. The CDR3 sequence is CASSPGTSGYNEQFF. Here the CDR3 DNA reads TGTGCCAGCTCACCCGGGACTAGCGGATACAATGAGCAGTTCTTC.

This clone was observed a few times. This chain links TRBV28 with TRBJ2-7; TRBD2 is a possible D gene (5 bases). The CDR3 has 14 amino acids. Trimming pared 3 bases from V and 7 bases from J, leaving 16 bases between. Germline V gene lookup returns CDR1 MDHEN and CDR2 SYDVKM. CDR3 region: CASSFRRQVGEQYF. The CDR3 DNA reads TGTGCCAGCAGTTTTAGGAGGCAAGTTGGGGAGCAGTACTTC.

This chain uses TRBV28 with TRBJ2-7; D unclear. Germline values: CDR1 MDHEN, CDR2 SYDVKM. V was pared by 3 bases and J by 3 bases, with 9 bases between. This CDR3 region has 13 residues. DNA for the CDR3: TGTGCCAGCAGTTTTGGGCAGATCTACGAGCAGTACTTC. This encodes CASSFGQIYEQYF.

The chain employs TRBV2 and TRBJ1-1, with 8 positions matching TRBD1. J was trimmed by 7 bases and V by 8 bases; bases with no gene match: 9. The CDR3 extends over 13 amino acids. Germline CDR1 is SNHLY and CDR2 is FYNNEI. DNA for the CDR3: TGTGCCAGCGGGCCGGACAGGGTGGTTGAAGCTTTCTTT. Amino acid sequence: CASGPDRVVEAFF.

This chain links TRBV5-1 with TRBJ2-1, with TRBD2 matching 9 bases. The germline V gene has CDR1 SGHRS and CDR2 YFSETQ. After removal of 2 bases from V and 8 bases from J, the junction contained 8 bases not matched to a gene. CDR3 length: 15 amino acids. CDR3 loop: CASSFSGSPDYEQFF. Written as DNA, the CDR3 is TGCGCCAGCAGCTTTAGCGGGAGCCCCGATTATGAGCAGTTCTTC.

The gene calls are TRBV28 and TRBJ2-1; D remains unclear. V was trimmed by 3 bases and J by 4 bases, leaving 13 bases between them. The CDR3 runs 15 residues. The V gene's germline CDR1 is MDHEN and CDR2 SYDVKM. DNA for the CDR3: TGTGCCAGCAGTTTCAAACAGCAAGTATACAATGAGCAGTTCTTC. It translates to CASSFKQQVYNEQFF.

V usage is TRBV6-5 and J usage is TRBJ1-1; D perhaps matches TRBD1 (6 bases). The CDR3 is 14 amino acids. The V and J ends lost 5 bases and 2 bases respectively, with 12 bases between them. Germline V CDR1 and CDR2: MNHEY, SVGAGI. CDR3 region: CASSTRDINTEAFF. The CDR3 DNA follows: TGTGCCAGCAGTACCAGGGACATAAACACTGAAGCTTTCTTT.

The chain uses TRBV7-9 and TRBJ2-3; TRBD2 matches 9 bases. This CDR3 is built from 16 residues. V was pared by 3 bases and J by 2 bases, with 6 bases of the junction left unmatched. CDR1 SEHNR and CDR2 FQNEAQ come from the germline V gene (reference sequence). DNA for the CDR3: TGTGCCAGCAGCTTGATAGCGGGGGCCGTCACAGATACGCAGTATTTT. Its protein is CASSLIAGAVTDTQYF. Full variable domain (outside the CDR3, taken from reference TRBV7-9 and TRBJ2-3): DTGVSQNPRHKITKRGQNVTFRCDPISEHNRLYWYRQTLGQGPEFLTYFQNEAQLEKSRLLSDRFSAERPKGSFSTLEIQRTEQGDSAMYLCASSLIAGAVTDTQYFGPGTRLTVL.

The chain combines TRBV13 with TRBJ2-2, with a possible D match to TRBD2 (6 bases). The CDR3 runs 16 residues. Trimming cost V 1 base and J 5 bases, with 14 bases left between them. Germline loops: CDR1 PRHDT, CDR2 FYEKMQ (reference sequence). DNA for the CDR3: TGTGCCAGCAGCTTAGTAGCGGATCGGTGGACCGGGGAGCTGTTTTTT. The encoded protein is CASSLVADRWTGELFF.

The V gene is TRBV13, the J gene TRBJ1-2; TRBD1 matches at 8 bases. The J segment lost 5 bases and the V segment lost 1 base, leaving 12 bases of the junction unmatched. CDR3 size: 17 residues. The V gene's germline CDR1 is PRHDT and CDR2 FYEKMQ (reference sequence). The CDR3 sequence: CASSLASFPGGQYGYTF. DNA of the CDR3: TGTGCCAGCAGCTTAGCCTCCTTCCCAGGGGGCCAGTATGGCTACACCTTC.

This chain joins TRBV10-2 and TRBJ2-7, with TRBD1 matching over 9 bases. V shed 3 bases and J 5 bases; nucleotides not matched to a gene: 5. CDR1 is WSHSY, CDR2 SAAADI, per germline. There are 14 residues in the CDR3. CDR3 in amino acids: CASSEPGQGNEQYF. CDR3 in DNA: TGCGCCAGCAGTGAACCGGGACAGGGCAACGAGCAGTACTTC.

The chain is built from TRBV30 and TRBJ2-7, with 10 bases fitting TRBD1. The J segment lost 1 base and the V segment lost 2 bases, leaving 2 bases of the junction unmatched. The CDR3 has 14 amino acids. The germline V gene has CDR1 GTSNPN and CDR2 SVGIG (reference sequence). In DNA form, the CDR3 reads TGTGCCTGGAGTTGGGGACAGGGGTCCTACGAGCAGTACTTC. It yields the protein CAWSWGQGSYEQYF.

The V gene is TRBV2, the J gene TRBJ2-7; D might be TRBD2 (7 bases). The V end was cut by 8 bases, the J end by 5 bases, with 28 bases between. Germline lookup yields CDR1 SNHLY and CDR2 FYNNEI. The CDR3 runs to 17 residues. The CDR3 coding sequence is TGTGCCAGCTGCCGTGAAAAGGGGGTAGCGGGTGTGAACGAGCAGTACTTC. It codes for CASCREKGVAGVNEQYF. The full variable domain, with the rest looked up from reference TRBV2 and TRBJ2-7, is EPEVTQTPSHQVTQMGQEVILRCVPISNHLYFYWYRQILGQKVEFLVSFYNNEISEKSEIFDDQFSVERPDGSNFTLKIRSTKLEDSAMYFCASCREKGVAGVNEQYFGPGTRLTVT.

The V and J genes are TRBV18 and TRBJ1-6; D unclear. CDR3 length: 16 amino acids. V was clipped by 3 bases and J by 7 bases, with 16 bases between them. Germline CDR1 KGHSH, CDR2 LQKENI. The CDR3 spells CASSPGAATQNSPLHF. As DNA, the CDR3 is TGTGCCAGCTCACCTGGTGCAGCGACCCAAAATTCACCCCTCCACTTT.

The sample holds a few counts of this clone. The chain joins TRBV5-1 to TRBJ1-1; 12 nucleotides line up with TRBD1. Looked up from germline, CDR1 is SGHRS and CDR2 is YFSETQ. CDR3 length: 21 residues. V was clipped by 2 bases and J by 4 bases; unmatched bases: 21. For the CDR3, the DNA is TGCGCCAGCAGCTTATCCTTCCCGGGACAGGGGGCGAGGTTTCTGGGCACTGAAGCTTTCTTT. Encoded protein: CASSLSFPGQGARFLGTEAFF.

The V gene is TRBV7-2, the J gene TRBJ1-3, with TRBD1 as a possible D gene (6 bases). This CDR3 is built from 17 residues. Trimming removed 5 bases at V and 0 bases at J, with 17 bases between. CDR1 is SGHTA and CDR2 is FQGNSA in the germline V gene. The CDR3 DNA sequence: TGTGCCAGCAGCACCCAGGGGACCACGTTCTCTGGAAACACCATATATTTT. It specifies CASSTQGTTFSGNTIYF.